The 5 T cell receptor beta chains given below trace back to one sample, sequenced in a study of blood T cell repertoires in COVID-19. Sequencing used immunoSEQ multiplex PCR; TCRdb keeps in-frame clones, though not all of them. The table shows more than 100,000 clones, with 85% occurring only once. Sequenced sample: peripheral blood. These receptors all stem from a man at least 80 years old with acute or convalescent COVID-19.

This clone was detected a few times. The chain has TRBV18 and TRBJ2-5; D possibly corresponds to TRBD1 (5 bases). V was cut by 0 bases and J by 2 bases, with 13 bases left in between. CDR3 length: 16 residues. Looked up from germline, CDR1 is KGHSH and CDR2 is LQKENI. This CDR3 reads CASSPPPAGSQETQYF. DNA of the CDR3: TGTGCCAGCTCACCACCGCCGGCAGGGTCACAAGAGACCCAGTACTTC.

The J gene is TRBJ2-5, the V gene TRBV14; 7 bases are a match to TRBD1. From germline, CDR1 is SGHDN and CDR2 FVKESK. The CDR3 extends over 16 amino acids. J lost 0 bases, V lost 2 bases, and 6 bases had no gene match. CDR3 sequence (DNA): TGTGCCAGCAGCCAAACCCTTGACAGGGACCAAGAGACCCAGTACTTC. It codes for CASSQTLDRDQETQYF.

The chain employs TRBV11-1 and TRBJ1-1; D possibly corresponds to TRBD1 (5 bases). V lost 1 base and J lost 0, with 12 bases in between. This CDR3 is built from 16 residues. Germline V lookup: CDR1 SGHAT, CDR2 FQDESV (reference sequence). CDR3 sequence reads: CASSLVMGGMNTEAFF. CDR3 bases: TGTGCCAGCAGCTTAGTGATGGGGGGGATGAACACTGAAGCTTTCTTT.

This rearrangement joins TRBV6-5 to TRBJ1-2; 9 bases are shared with TRBD1. From germline, CDR1 is MNHEY and CDR2 SVGAGI. The CDR3 is 13 amino acids. V shed 6 bases, J shed 7 bases, and the junction held 6 bases outside the gene matches. CDR3 nucleotide sequence: TGTGCCAGCAGCCGTGGGACAGGGCCTGGCTACACCTTC. It codes for CASSRGTGPGYTF.

This rearrangement joins TRBV6-5 to TRBJ1-1; D perhaps matches TRBD1 (5 bases). The CDR3 length is 15 residues. V lost 4 bases to trimming and J lost 1 base, with 13 bases between them. CDR1 and CDR2 (germline): MNHEY, SVGAGI. This chain's CDR3 is CASSFSGGKNTEAFF. DNA of the CDR3: TGTGCCAGCAGTTTCTCCGGGGGAAAGAACACTGAAGCTTTCTTT.